This T cell receptor beta chain was recorded in a study of T-cell reconstitution after alpha-beta-depleted transplantation in children. Notes on the study in general: By one year post-transplant, T-cell counts and diversity largely arose from T cells that were newly produced. TCRbeta diversity was high at day 60 in some patients (a result of surviving recipient T cells and thymic progenitors).

Trimming shortened V by 3 bases and J by 0 bases, and 9 bases separated the two germline ends. Per germline, CDR1 SGHAT and CDR2 FQNNGV. This CDR3 has 15 residues. This clonotype was seen repeatedly, ten times or more. Its antigen is not known. TCRbeta library construction was performed incorporating unique molecular identifiers. TCRdb redid the calling of the PCR reads with MiXCR, one entry per CDR3 protein. The sample has 250,000 or so distinct CDR3 sequences; 6.5% to 10% are singletons. The starting material was PBMCs, mostly from graft donor cells, obtained 180 days after TCRalphabeta/CD19-depleted stem cell transplant. This chain connects TRBV11-2 to TRBJ1-3, with D possibly being TRBD1 (5 bases). The origin of this receptor is a male patient aged 10 to 17 who had a stem cell transplant for acute lymphoblastic leukemia, so the T cells may come from the graft donor. The DNA for the CDR3 is TGTGCCAGCAGCTTCCAGGGCCACTCTGGAAACACCATATATTTT. Translated, it gives CASSFQGHSGNTIYF.